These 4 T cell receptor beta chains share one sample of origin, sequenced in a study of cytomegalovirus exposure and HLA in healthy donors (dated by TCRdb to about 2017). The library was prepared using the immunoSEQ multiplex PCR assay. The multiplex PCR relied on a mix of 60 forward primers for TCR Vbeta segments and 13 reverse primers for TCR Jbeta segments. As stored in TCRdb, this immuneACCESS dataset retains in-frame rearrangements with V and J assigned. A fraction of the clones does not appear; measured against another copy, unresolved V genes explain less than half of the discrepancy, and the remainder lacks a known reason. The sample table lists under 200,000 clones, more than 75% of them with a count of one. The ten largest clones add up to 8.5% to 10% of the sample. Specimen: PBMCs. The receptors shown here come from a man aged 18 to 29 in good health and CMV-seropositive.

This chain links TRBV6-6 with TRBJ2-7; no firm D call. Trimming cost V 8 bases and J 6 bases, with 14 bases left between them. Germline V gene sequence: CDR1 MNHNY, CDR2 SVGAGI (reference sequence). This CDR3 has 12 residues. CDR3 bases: TGTGCCAGCGGAGAGCCGGTTCGCGAGCAGTACTTC. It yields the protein CASGEPVREQYF.

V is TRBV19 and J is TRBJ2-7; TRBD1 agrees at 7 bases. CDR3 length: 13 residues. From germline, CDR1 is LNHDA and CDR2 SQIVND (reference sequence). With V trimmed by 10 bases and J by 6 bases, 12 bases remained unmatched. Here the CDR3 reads CATSNQGVGEQYF. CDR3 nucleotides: TGTGCCACCTCGAACCAGGGGGTTGGCGAGCAGTACTTC.

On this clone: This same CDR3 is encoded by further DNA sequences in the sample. The CDR3 here is CASSSVQGGDAYTF. The CDR3 DNA is TGTGCCAGCAGCTCCGTACAGGGGGGTGATGCCTACACCTTC. The chain links TRBV5-4 to TRBJ1-2; 8 nucleotides agree with TRBD1. The CDR3 length is 14 residues. The germline V gene has CDR1 SGHNT and CDR2 YYREEE (reference sequence). The V segment lost 3 bases and the J segment 10 bases; nucleotides outside the gene matches: 11.

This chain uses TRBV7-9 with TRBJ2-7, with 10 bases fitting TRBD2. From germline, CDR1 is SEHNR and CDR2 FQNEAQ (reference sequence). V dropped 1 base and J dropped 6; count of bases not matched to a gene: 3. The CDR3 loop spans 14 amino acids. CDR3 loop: CASSLGGLATEQYF. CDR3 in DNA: TGTGCCAGCAGCTTAGGGGGACTAGCGACCGAGCAGTACTTC.